The 32 T cell receptor beta chains reported below all come from one sample, sequenced in a study of T cell responses to AZD1222 COVID-19 vaccine. TCRdb keeps only in-frame clones here, not all; method: immunoSEQ multiplex PCR. Here the sample spans 120,000 or so clones, roughly 90% being singletons. Specimen: peripheral blood, collected on day 0 of AZD1222 vaccination. These receptors all stem from an adult in good health.

The sample holds one count of this clone. The chain links TRBV13 to TRBJ2-3; D possibly corresponds to TRBD1 (6 bases). V was clipped by 5 bases and J by 4 bases, with 16 bases between them. Germline V CDR1 and CDR2: PRHDT, FYEKMQ (reference sequence). The CDR3 has 15 amino acids. This CDR3 is CASSADSGTADTQYF. CDR3 in DNA: TGTGCCAGCAGCGCGGACAGCGGTACCGCAGATACGCAGTATTTT.

The genes are TRBV19 and TRBJ2-1; weak D call: TRBD1 (6 bases). V lost 3 bases to trimming and J lost 5 bases, with 11 bases between them. Germline loops: CDR1 LNHDA, CDR2 SQIVND (reference sequence). The CDR3 consists of 14 residues. The CDR3, as DNA: TGTGCCAGTAGTATTGGGGGCACGCACAATGAGCAGTTCTTC. Protein sequence: CASSIGGTHNEQFF.

The chain employs TRBV28 and TRBJ1-1; 12 bases map to TRBD1. V lost 6 bases and J lost 11; bases outside the gene matches: 7. Germline assignment: CDR1 MDHEN and CDR2 SYDVKM. The length of the CDR3 is 13 residues. CDR3: CASRGTGGRGAFF. The CDR3 DNA sequence: TGTGCCAGCAGGGGGACAGGGGGCCGTGGGGCTTTCTTT.

The rearrangement links TRBV7-3 to TRBJ1-1, with D perhaps TRBD1 (6 bases). V gave up 4 bases and J gave up 1 base, with 7 bases separating them. The CDR3 covers 13 residues. Germline V gene data show CDR1 as SGHTA and CDR2 as FQGTGA. The CDR3 DNA is TGTGCCAGCAGCTCGACAGGGAACACTGAAGCTTTCTTT. As protein: CASSSTGNTEAFF.

The chain recombines TRBV5-1 with TRBJ1-4, with 9 positions matching TRBD1. CDR1 SGHRS and CDR2 YFSETQ come from the germline V gene. CDR3 length: 17 amino acids. After removal of 3 bases from V and 10 bases from J, the junction contained 16 bases not matched to a gene. Here the CDR3 DNA reads TGCGCCAGCAGCTCGAGGTTGGCGGGACAGGGTCTGGGAAAACTGTTTTTT. Protein product: CASSSRLAGQGLGKLFF.

This clone appeared a few times. The chain links TRBV3-1 (or the pseudogene TRBV3-2) to TRBJ1-3; 7 bases are shared with TRBD1. V lost 3 bases and J lost 3; bases outside the gene matches: 2. The CDR3 sequence is 14 residues long. Germline-derived CDR1 and CDR2 are LGHDT and YNNKEL (reference sequence). The CDR3, as DNA: TGTGCCAGCAGCCAGACAGGGATTGGAAACACCATATATTTT. Translated, it gives CASSQTGIGNTIYF.

The V call is TRBV10-2, the J call TRBJ2-7; perhaps TRBD1 as D (5 bases). The CDR3 extends over 14 amino acids. The V gene's germline CDR1 is WSHSY and CDR2 SAAADI. Trimming stripped 5 bases from V and 1 base from J, with 12 bases between. The CDR3 reads CASSWTLGSYEQYF. The CDR3 nucleotides read TGCGCCAGCAGTTGGACATTGGGGTCCTACGAGCAGTACTTC.

V gene TRBV2 combines with J gene TRBJ1-5; no clear D. CDR3 length: 13 amino acids. Trimming shortened V by 5 bases and J by 5 bases, and 10 bases separated the two germline ends. From germline, CDR1 is SNHLY and CDR2 FYNNEI. The CDR3 DNA is TGTGCCAGCAGTAATTACGGGGATCAGCCCCAGCATTTT. Its protein is CASSNYGDQPQHF. The whole variable domain, filled in from reference TRBV2 and TRBJ1-5, reads EPEVTQTPSHQVTQMGQEVILRCVPISNHLYFYWYRQILGQKVEFLVSFYNNEISEKSEIFDDQFSVERPDGSNFTLKIRSTKLEDSAMYFCASSNYGDQPQHFGDGTRLSIL.

This clone has just a few counts. The CDR3 sequence is CASSRTSQETQYF. CDR3 coding DNA: TGTGCCAGCAGCCGGACTAGCCAAGAGACCCAGTACTTC. The chain carries TRBV7-9 and TRBJ2-5; 7 bases are a match to TRBD2. The ends lost 5 bases at V and 1 base at J; junction bases unmatched: 1. The CDR3 sequence is 13 residues long. Germline loops: CDR1 SEHNR, CDR2 FQNEAQ (reference sequence).

As DNA, the CDR3 is TGTGCCTGGAGTGAGCAGGGTATACCCTACGAGCAGTACTTC. Translating gives CAWSEQGIPYEQYF. The chain is built from TRBV30 and TRBJ2-7; D possibly corresponds to TRBD1 (5 bases). Germline CDR1 GTSNPN, CDR2 SVGIG (reference sequence). V was trimmed by 1 base and J by 2 bases, leaving 12 bases between them. The CDR3 contains 14 residues.

This rearrangement joins TRBV18 to TRBJ2-5; 7 positions agree with TRBD1. In germline, CDR1 is KGHSH, CDR2 LQKENI. The CDR3 length is 15 residues. V lost 6 bases to trimming and J lost 2 bases; unmatched junction nucleotides: 9. In nucleotides, the CDR3 is TGTGCCAGCTCTCGTTCTTTGGGACAGCAAGAGACCCAGTACTTC. As protein: CASSRSLGQQETQYF.

The rearrangement uses TRBV5-6 and TRBJ2-5; no reliable D call. Germline V CDR1 and CDR2: SGHDT, YYEEEE. Between the trimmed V and J ends, which lost 0 bases and 2 bases, there was a span of 11 bases. The CDR3 is 15 amino acids. Here the CDR3 DNA reads TGTGCCAGCAGCTTGGTCGGCCACGGGCAAGAGACCCAGTACTTC. Protein sequence: CASSLVGHGQETQYF.

The chain has TRBV4-1 and TRBJ2-4, with D unresolved. The length of the CDR3 is 17 residues. The V gene's germline CDR1 is MGHRA and CDR2 YSYEKL. Deletions cut 2 bases from V and 1 base from J, with 15 bases between. The CDR3 reads CASSQQATPLAKNIQYF. DNA of the CDR3: TGCGCCAGCAGCCAACAGGCTACGCCACTGGCCAAAAACATTCAGTACTTC.

This sequence joins TRBV5-4 and TRBJ1-5, with D possibly TRBD1 on 5 matching bases. The CDR3 has 13 residues. Germline V CDR1 and CDR2: SGHNT, YYREEE (reference sequence). Between the trimmed V and J ends, which lost 2 bases and 6 bases, there was a span of 9 bases. The CDR3 here is CASSLDSGQPQHF. The CDR3 DNA is TGTGCCAGCAGCTTAGACAGCGGTCAGCCCCAGCATTTT. The full variable domain, completed using reference TRBV5-4 and TRBJ1-5, is ETGVTQSPTHLIKTRGQQVTLRCSSQSGHNTVSWYQQALGQGPQFIFQYYREEENGRGNFPPRFSGLQFPNYSSELNVNALELDDSALYLCASSLDSGQPQHFGDGTRLSIL.

The chain is built from TRBV14 and TRBJ2-2, with TRBD2 matching over 8 bases. With V trimmed by 4 bases and J by 0 bases, 16 bases remained unmatched. The germline gives CDR1 SGHDN, CDR2 FVKESK. CDR3 length equals 20 residues. The CDR3, as DNA: TGTGCCAGCAGCCCGGGACACAAGACTAGCGAAAGCTCGAACACCGGGGAGCTGTTTTTT. It specifies CASSPGHKTSESSNTGELFF.

This chain connects TRBV6-5 to TRBJ2-5; D is perhaps TRBD1 (6 bases). V was clipped by 8 bases and J by 4 bases, with 20 bases between them. The germline gives CDR1 MNHEY, CDR2 SVGAGI. The CDR3 runs to 15 residues. CDR3 DNA: TGTGCCAGCCATCCGAACCACAGGGTCGTAGAGACCCAGTACTTC. Amino acid sequence: CASHPNHRVVETQYF.

V is TRBV19 and J is TRBJ2-1; perhaps TRBD1 as D (5 bases). There are 15 residues in the CDR3. Per the germline V gene, CDR1 is LNHDA and CDR2 is SQIVND (reference sequence). With 3 bases removed from V and 3 bases from J, the gap between germline ends came to 12 bases. The CDR3 nucleotides read TGTGCCAGTAGTATTTCACAGGAGATCTACAATGAGCAGTTCTTC. This encodes CASSISQEIYNEQFF. The full variable domain, with the rest looked up from reference TRBV19 and TRBJ2-1, is DGGITQSPKYLFRKEGQNVTLSCEQNLNHDAMYWYRQDPGQGLRLIYYSQIVNDFQKGDIAEGYSVSREKKESFPLTVTSAQKNPTAFYLCASSISQEIYNEQFFGPGTRLTVL.

The chain combines TRBV5-1 with TRBJ1-2; no clear D. The CDR3 covers 14 residues. Trimming left V 0 bases short and J 0 bases short, with 6 bases between. The V gene's germline CDR1 is SGHRS and CDR2 YFSETQ. In nucleotides, the CDR3 is TGCGCCAGCAGCTTGGGAGGCCCTAACTATGGCTACACCTTC. Translating it yields CASSLGGPNYGYTF.

This chain links TRBV5-8 with TRBJ1-1; a weak D match, TRBD1 (5 bases). CDR3 length: 12 amino acids. Germline CDR1 is SGHTS and CDR2 is YDEGEE. V shed 1 base and J shed 5 bases, with 6 bases lying between them. CDR3 coding DNA: TGTGCCAGCAGCTTGAGGGGAACTGAAGCTTTCTTT. Translation: CASSLRGTEAFF.

The V call is TRBV19, the J call TRBJ1-1; no firm D call. The CDR3 consists of 13 residues. V was trimmed by 5 bases and J by 1 base, leaving 8 bases between them. Germline values: CDR1 LNHDA, CDR2 SQIVND (reference sequence). The DNA for the CDR3 is TGTGCCAGTAGTGCCACGAGGAACACTGAAGCTTTCTTT. It translates to CASSATRNTEAFF.

The chain links TRBV5-4 to TRBJ2-2; 13 positions agree with TRBD2. The CDR3 consists of 18 residues. In germline, CDR1 is SGHNT, CDR2 YYREEE (reference sequence). V shed 4 bases and J 7 bases; nucleotides not matched to a gene: 13. The CDR3, as DNA: TGTGCCAGCAGCCCCGGGACTAGCGGGACTTTACAGGGCGGGGAGCTGTTTTTT. Residues: CASSPGTSGTLQGGELFF.

CDR3 in amino acids: CASSGPTVTYNEQFF. DNA for the CDR3: TGTGCCAGTAGTGGCCCGACGGTGACCTACAATGAGCAGTTCTTC. The chain couples TRBV19 to TRBJ2-1; no definite D call. The CDR3 is 15 residues long. The V gene lost 5 bases and the J gene lost 2 bases, with 13 bases spanning the gap. Germline V gene lookup returns CDR1 LNHDA and CDR2 SQIVND (reference sequence).

This chain links TRBV2 with TRBJ1-2; maybe TRBD1 (5 bases). CDR1 and CDR2 (germline): SNHLY, FYNNEI. Trimming pared 7 bases from V and 2 bases from J, leaving 14 bases between. This CDR3 has 14 residues. The CDR3 DNA reads TGTGCCAGCACGGGGGAGCTGATAAACTATGGCTACACCTTC. It is translated as CASTGELINYGYTF.

V usage is TRBV28 and J usage is TRBJ1-5; D gene unclear. V lost 3 bases to trimming and J lost 1 base, with 7 bases between them. Germline V gene sequence: CDR1 MDHEN, CDR2 SYDVKM. This CDR3 comprises 14 residues. CDR3 bases: TGTGCCAGCAGTTTGGGCTTAAGCAATCAGCCCCAGCATTTT. The encoded protein is CASSLGLSNQPQHF.

The chain links TRBV7-2 to TRBJ2-1, with TRBD2 identical over 10 bases. This CDR3 is 15 amino acids long. Germline V gene sequence: CDR1 SGHTA, CDR2 FQGNSA. V was clipped by 5 bases and J by 8 bases; unmatched bases: 9. The chain's CDR3 is CASSRSGRTSDEQFF. Written as DNA, the CDR3 is TGTGCCAGCAGCCGTAGCGGGAGGACGTCGGATGAGCAGTTCTTC.

This sequence joins TRBV6-5 and TRBJ1-4, with D possibly being TRBD1 (6 bases). The CDR3 covers 15 residues. The germline gives CDR1 MNHEY, CDR2 SVGAGI. V shed 5 bases and J shed 0 bases, with 10 bases lying between them. This CDR3 is CASSTYRATNEKLFF. The CDR3 nucleotides read TGTGCCAGCAGTACTTACAGGGCAACTAATGAAAAACTGTTTTTT.

V is TRBV5-1 and J is TRBJ1-1; unclear D gene. Germline values: CDR1 SGHRS, CDR2 YFSETQ. V was shortened by 3 bases and J by 6 bases, with 12 bases between the two germline ends. The CDR3 has 13 amino acids. CDR3 coding DNA: TGCGCCAGCAGCTCCTCTTGGAAGTCTGAAGCTTTCTTT. The encoded protein is CASSSSWKSEAFF.

In this sample, this clone turned up a few times. The chain uses TRBV3-1 (or the pseudogene TRBV3-2) and TRBJ1-2; TRBD1 matches 7 bases. There are 17 residues in the CDR3. With 0 bases clipped from V and 1 base from J, the junction kept 8 bases outside the gene matches. Germline V gives CDR1 LGHDT, CDR2 YNNKEL (reference sequence). The CDR3 DNA sequence: TGTGCCAGCAGCCAAGAATTTCACAGGGGCTATAACTATGGCTACACCTTC. Protein product: CASSQEFHRGYNYGYTF.

The V and J genes are TRBV5-1 and TRBJ2-2, with 7 positions matching TRBD2. Germline CDR1 reads SGHRS; CDR2 reads YFSETQ. The CDR3 covers 16 residues. The V gene end was trimmed by 0 bases and the J gene end by 1 base; junction bases not matched to a gene: 3. Here the CDR3 reads CASSLGSSGNTGELFF. CDR3 nucleotide sequence: TGCGCCAGCAGCTTGGGGTCTAGCGGGAACACCGGGGAGCTGTTTTTT.

This clone was recorded only once. The rearrangement uses TRBV7-2 and TRBJ2-3; D gene unclear. V lost 4 bases, J lost 0 bases, and 8 bases lay in between. Looked up from germline, CDR1 is SGHTA and CDR2 is FQGNSA. This CDR3 comprises 14 residues. CDR3 coding DNA: TGTGCCAGCAGCTATCTCGGGAGCACAGATACGCAGTATTTT. Protein product: CASSYLGSTDTQYF. The whole variable domain, remainder taken from reference TRBV7-2 and TRBJ2-3, is GAGVSQSPSNKVTEKGKDVELRCDPISGHTALYWYRQSLGQGLEFLIYFQGNSAPDKSGLPSDRFSAERTGGSVSTLTIQRTQQEDSAVYLCASSYLGSTDTQYFGPGTRLTVL.

Turning to this clone: At one boundary the junction diverges from the germline segment, which might be a read error. The V and J genes are TRBV5-1 and TRBJ1-1; no reliable D call. There are 15 residues in the CDR3. Germline V gene sequence: CDR1 SGHRS, CDR2 YFSETQ. The CDR3 region is CASSPRRELNTEAFF. The CDR3 DNA sequence: TGCGCTAGCAGCCCGCGGAGAGAGCTGAACACTGAAGCTTTCTTT.

The chain recombines TRBV7-5 with TRBJ1-1. TRBV7-5 is a documented pseudogene. This CDR3 is 13 amino acids long. CDR3: CARSSLYGTEAFF. CDR3 coding DNA: TGTGCCAGAAGCTCCCTCTATGGCACTGAAGCTTTCTTT.